Reported below is one T cell receptor (beta chain). This clonotype was observed at least ten times. Its antigen has not been determined. Base qualities were left out, and no much larger clone turns up one base away. Measured from the cysteine to the phenylalanine, the CDR3 is 16 residues long. Only the CDR3 region is kept as DNA, spanning 48 bases read in frame from base 1. The junction carries 14 bases between V and J, which are trimmed by 1 base and 4 bases respectively. Taken from the germline V gene, the CDR1 and CDR2 loops are SGHTA and FQGNSA. This sample is drawn from a study of regulatory T cells in long-lasting Graves disease (dated by TCRdb to about 2021). About the full investigation: In the newly diagnosed Graves' disease group, patients had been taking antithyroid drugs for less than 3 months. This study used TCR sequencing and RNA sequencing of peripheral blood to compare persistent Graves' disease patients against newly diagnosed Graves' disease patients. A total of about 33 samples underwent TCR sequencing, from about 13 patients with persistent Graves' disease and 20 or so patients with newly diagnosed Graves' disease. The study was conducted in China and was registered as a clinical trial.

The sample's time point label is to be understood as: newly diagnosed GD, antithyroid drugs for less than 3 months. RNA was extracted from PBMCs in TRIzol for both TCR sequencing and RNA sequencing. The diagnosis of Graves' disease was made according to American Thyroid Association guidelines. The patients came from an endocrinology department in Xi'an, China. Each patient gave 7.5 to 10 milliliters of peripheral blood, collected in an EDTA anticoagulant tube. Ficoll Paque Plus density gradient separation was used to isolate PBMCs, and no further T cell sorting was performed. An Agilent 2100 Bioanalyzer and agarose gel were used to check RNA quality, while a NanoDrop 2000 measured RNA concentration. What the study reported, not specific to this receptor: A larger number of public clonotypes was shared among persistent patients (about 2,700) than among newly diagnosed patients (more than 850). Persistent Graves' disease patients showed lower TCR Shannon entropy and fewer highly expanded clones than newly diagnosed patients, suggesting clonal expansion. Sequencing and analysis were limited to the TCR beta chain. Because the primary lesion, thyroid tissue, could not be accessed, the study looked at peripheral blood alone. As a limitation, the authors acknowledged that the small sample size may reduce accuracy. Preferential use of TRBV28, TRBJ1-2 and TRBJ2-5 was observed in persistent disease, whereas TRBV20-1 and TRBJ2-1 were favored in newly diagnosed disease.

Libraries were constructed by multiplex PCR. Sequencing instrument: Illumina HiSeq 4000. To build TCR beta libraries, CDR3 regions were amplified by Arm-PCR using iRepertoire HTBI primers. Before sequencing, the PCR products went through gel purification. The original methods were these. Across samples, 60 to 70 TRBV and roughly 13 TRBJ segments were identified and used for gene usage analysis of CDR3 amino acid clonotypes. COPE and FqMerger were used to merge the filtered high-quality paired reads into contigs. Contigs were aligned with BLAST to IMGT TRBV, TRBD and TRBJ reference genes, and CDR3 was defined per IMGT. Clonotypes above 0.1% frequency were classified as highly expanded clones. Shannon entropy was used to measure repertoire diversity, and the Gini coefficient was used to measure V-J evenness. Public clonotypes were defined as clonotypes shared by more than one individual. The public reads were reanalyzed by TCRdb: fastp trimming at Q25, MiXCR alignment, in-frame beta chains only. Rows merge per CDR3 protein into single entries with the most common DNA and genes. These V and J calls originate from TCRdb's pipeline instead of the authors' own analysis. Here the sample has hundreds of thousands of distinct CDR3 sequences; 16% occur a single time. The top ten constitute 25% to 30% of the sample.

The same data also went into a second study, on T cells in Graves' hyperthyroidism and ophthalmopathy. Reported in the second study: Graves' hyperthyroidism was defined as stable when no progression to ophthalmopathy occurred over 18 months of follow-up. Hyperthyroidism patients were aged 18 to 65 years and newly diagnosed, with disease duration of less than 2 months. Exclusion was applied to patients with uncontrolled infections, other autoimmune diseases, pregnancy or lactation. Diagnoses were established on the basis of clinical symptoms, serum thyroxine and TRAb, thyroid ultrasound, and orbital computed tomography. For the first round of RT-PCR on the TCR CDR3, the HTBI primer set was used together with the Qiagen OneStep RT-PCR kit. Most expanded thyroid clonotypes (frequency above 0.001) were also detected in blood, a finding suggesting that blood repertoires may reflect thyroid immune responses. A model built on a 13 V-J signature distinguished ophthalmopathy from stable hyperthyroidism, reaching around 90% sensitivity and under 84% specificity in cross-validation and 80%/75% in testing. In validation, progression to ophthalmopathy was predicted by the model with nearly 71% sensitivity and 72.22% specificity, a median of 6.5 months before onset. TCR V-J signatures able to tell the groups apart were searched for in a discovery cohort of 90 to 100 patients, of whom fewer than 45 had Graves' ophthalmopathy and roughly 58 had stable Graves' hyperthyroidism. Prospective prediction of ophthalmopathy was tested in an independent validation cohort of 18 to 20 hyperthyroidism patients and 17 patients who later progressed to ophthalmopathy. The approximately 95 discovery patients were divided at random into training and test sets in a 7:3 ratio. In more than 5 Graves' hyperthyroidism patients, the study also compared T-cell repertoires from thyroid tissue with T-cell repertoires from blood. Once sampling was done, hyperthyroidism patients were given methimazole at a starting dose of 30 mg daily, whereas ophthalmopathy patients were given high-dose intravenous methylprednisolone. Libraries were constructed in a second round of multiplex PCR, after which size selection and purification were carried out. Sequencing of the libraries was done on an Illumina HiSeq2000 using paired-end 100 bp reads. SOAPnuke was used to process the raw data, removing reads that contained adapters or uncalled bases, had a mean Phred below 15, or lacked an exact match to the constant primer or identifier. High-quality paired reads were merged using COPE v1.2.5, and each unique nucleotide sequence was defined as a clonotype. MiTCR v1.1 was used to align the clonotypes against IMGT TRBV, TRBD and TRBJ reference segments. Only V-J combinations with frequency above 0.0001, covering about 99% of repertoires, were analysed. A TCS score was defined as the ratio between F50 (clonal expansion) and ExV (chaos), using BLOSUM62-based TCRdist between CDR3 peptides within each V-J. Welch's t-statistics and random forest reduced roughly 500 V-J features to 10 to 15, which were used in a naive Bayes classifier (R e1071). No statistical method was used to set the sample size in advance, and investigators knew the group allocation. The paper describes TCR Vbeta CDR3 sequencing of 135 peripheral blood samples, made up of approximately 40 ophthalmopathy patients, more than 70 hyperthyroidism patients and 17 progressor patients.

The sequencing used peripheral blood mononuclear cells (PBMCs), collected at new diagnosis, from a patient treated with antithyroid drugs. The chain uses TRBV7-2 and TRBJ1-3, with a tentative D gene TRBD1 over 5 matching bases. The receptor was isolated from a middle-aged man with Graves disease. Donor details come from another sample of the same person, matched by shared clones. This receptor has the CDR3 CASSLGRQQRGNTIYF. The base sequence is TGTGCCAGCAGCTTAGGAAGACAGCAACGAGGAAACACCATATATTTT.